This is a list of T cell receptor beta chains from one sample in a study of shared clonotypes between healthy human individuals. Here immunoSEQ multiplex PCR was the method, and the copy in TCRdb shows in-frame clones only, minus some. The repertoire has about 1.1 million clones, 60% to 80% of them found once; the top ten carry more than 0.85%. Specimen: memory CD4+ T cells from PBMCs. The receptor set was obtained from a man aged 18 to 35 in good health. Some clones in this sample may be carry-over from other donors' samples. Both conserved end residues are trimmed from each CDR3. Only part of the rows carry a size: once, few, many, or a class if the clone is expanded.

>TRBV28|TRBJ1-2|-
ASSPGTIRNNYGYT
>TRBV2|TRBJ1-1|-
ASSDRGRTEAF
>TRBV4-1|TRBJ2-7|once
ASSHGGRGDYEQY
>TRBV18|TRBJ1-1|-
ASSTSQTEAF
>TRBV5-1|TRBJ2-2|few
ASKGQTNTGELF
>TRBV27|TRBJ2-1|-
ASSLSGVAEQF
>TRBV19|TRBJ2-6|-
ASSITPGSGAGANVLT
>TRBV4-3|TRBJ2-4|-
ASSQGFGQTNIQY
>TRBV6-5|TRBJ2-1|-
ASSSAHTSYNEQF
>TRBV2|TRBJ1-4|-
ASTPTRSGNEKLF
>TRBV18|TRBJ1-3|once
ASSPWQEMAGNTIY
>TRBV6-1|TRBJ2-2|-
ASPRQGANTGELF
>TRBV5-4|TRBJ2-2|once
ASSWGQNTGELF
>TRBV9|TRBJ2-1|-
ASSVGFAGHYNEQF
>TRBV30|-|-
AWSAGTSVEQY
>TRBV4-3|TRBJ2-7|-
ASSQAGRAYEQY
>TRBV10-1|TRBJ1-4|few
ASSPSTGGSEKLF
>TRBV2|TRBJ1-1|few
ASARNTEAF
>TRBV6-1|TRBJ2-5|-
ASSGQGAKLETQY
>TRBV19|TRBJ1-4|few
ASSHRDSREKLF
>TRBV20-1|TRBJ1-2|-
SARDRGDYT
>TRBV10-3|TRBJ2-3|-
AISGPGLAGVKDTQY
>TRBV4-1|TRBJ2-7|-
ASSQWGLAGGASYEQY
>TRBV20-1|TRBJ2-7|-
SAASGYEQY
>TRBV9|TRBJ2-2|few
ASSRAGGLAGELF
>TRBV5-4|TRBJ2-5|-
ASRRSTGEETQY
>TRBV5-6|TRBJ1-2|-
ASSQDRERGYT
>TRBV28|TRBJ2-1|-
ASSLLAGDNEQF
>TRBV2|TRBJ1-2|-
ASSEGPGVLSNYGYT
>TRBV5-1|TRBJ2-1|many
ASSYPGSEQF
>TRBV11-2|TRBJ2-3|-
ASSLLSGRGTDTQY
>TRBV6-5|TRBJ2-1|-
ASRLTRAYNEQF
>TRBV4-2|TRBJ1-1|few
ASSPDSSHGAF
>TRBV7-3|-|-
ASSPHPSSPEQY
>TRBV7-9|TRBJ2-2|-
ASSLRDSGAGELF
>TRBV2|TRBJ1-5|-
ASSFIGSNQPQH
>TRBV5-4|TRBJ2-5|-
ASSPQGVETQY
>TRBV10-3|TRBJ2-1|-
AISERGVGYNEQF
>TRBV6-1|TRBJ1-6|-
ASGSSPLH
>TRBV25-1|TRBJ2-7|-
ASSEWNRAHEQY
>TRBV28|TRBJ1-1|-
ASSTWTEAF
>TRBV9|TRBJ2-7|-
ASSVAPSFIGEQY
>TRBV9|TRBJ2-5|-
ASSVGAGQETQY
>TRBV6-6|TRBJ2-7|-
ASRDGSSEQY
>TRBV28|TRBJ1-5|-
ASSSQGVGNQPQH
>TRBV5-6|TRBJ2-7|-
ASSLVAGTDYEQY
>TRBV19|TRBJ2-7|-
ASSIGTAPYEQY
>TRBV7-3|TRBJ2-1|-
ASSPLPLAGNNEQF
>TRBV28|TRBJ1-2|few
ASSSPPWGYGYT
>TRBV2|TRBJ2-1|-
ASIFLAVEGEQF
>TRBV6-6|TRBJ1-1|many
ASSKRKGDDAF